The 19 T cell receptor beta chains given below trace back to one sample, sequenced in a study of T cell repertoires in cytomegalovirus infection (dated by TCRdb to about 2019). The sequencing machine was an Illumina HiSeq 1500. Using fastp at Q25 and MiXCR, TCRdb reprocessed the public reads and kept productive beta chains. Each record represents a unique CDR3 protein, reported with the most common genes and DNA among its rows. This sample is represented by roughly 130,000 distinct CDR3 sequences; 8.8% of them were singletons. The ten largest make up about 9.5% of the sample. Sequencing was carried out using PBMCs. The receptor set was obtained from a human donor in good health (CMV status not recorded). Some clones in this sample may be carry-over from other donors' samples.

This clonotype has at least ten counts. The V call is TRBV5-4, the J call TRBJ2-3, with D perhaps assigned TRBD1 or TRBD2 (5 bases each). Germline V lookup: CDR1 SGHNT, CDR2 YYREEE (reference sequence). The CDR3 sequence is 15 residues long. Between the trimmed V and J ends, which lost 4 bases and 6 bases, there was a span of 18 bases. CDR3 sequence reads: CASSPTGGLPDTQYF. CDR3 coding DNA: TGTGCCAGCAGCCCTACTGGGGGTTTACCGGATACGCAGTATTTT.

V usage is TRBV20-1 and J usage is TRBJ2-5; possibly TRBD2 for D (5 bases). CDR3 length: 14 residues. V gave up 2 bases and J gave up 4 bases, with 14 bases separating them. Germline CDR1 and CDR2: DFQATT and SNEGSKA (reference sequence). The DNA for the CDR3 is TGCAGTGCTAGAATCGGACTTGTTGGAGAGACCCAGTACTTC. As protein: CSARIGLVGETQYF.

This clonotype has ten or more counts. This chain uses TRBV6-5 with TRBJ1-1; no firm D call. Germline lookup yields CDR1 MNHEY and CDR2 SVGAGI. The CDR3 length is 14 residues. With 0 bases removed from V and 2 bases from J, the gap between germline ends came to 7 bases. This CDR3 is CASSYSAGNTEAFF. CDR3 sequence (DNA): TGTGCCAGCAGTTACTCGGCGGGTAACACTGAAGCTTTCTTT.

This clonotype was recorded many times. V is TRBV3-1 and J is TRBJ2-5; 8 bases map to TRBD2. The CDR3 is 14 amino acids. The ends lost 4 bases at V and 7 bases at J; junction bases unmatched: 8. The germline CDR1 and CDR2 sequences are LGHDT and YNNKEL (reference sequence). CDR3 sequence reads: CASSPSAGGGTQYF. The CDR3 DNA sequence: TGTGCCAGCAGCCCCTCTGCGGGGGGCGGGACCCAGTACTTC.

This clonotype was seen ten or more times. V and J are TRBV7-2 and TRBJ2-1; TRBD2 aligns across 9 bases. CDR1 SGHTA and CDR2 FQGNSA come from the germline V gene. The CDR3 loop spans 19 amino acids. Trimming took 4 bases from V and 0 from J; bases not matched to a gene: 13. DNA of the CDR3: TGTGCCAGCAGCTCCCCTTCGAGCGGGGGGACCAGCTCCTACAATGAGCAGTTCTTC. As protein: CASSSPSSGGTSSYNEQFF.

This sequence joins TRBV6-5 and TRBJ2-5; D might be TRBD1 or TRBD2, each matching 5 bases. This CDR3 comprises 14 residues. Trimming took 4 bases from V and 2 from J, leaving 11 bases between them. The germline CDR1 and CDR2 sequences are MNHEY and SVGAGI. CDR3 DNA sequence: TGTGCCAGCAGTTTCACGGGGCCTCAAGAGACCCAGTACTTC. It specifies CASSFTGPQETQYF.

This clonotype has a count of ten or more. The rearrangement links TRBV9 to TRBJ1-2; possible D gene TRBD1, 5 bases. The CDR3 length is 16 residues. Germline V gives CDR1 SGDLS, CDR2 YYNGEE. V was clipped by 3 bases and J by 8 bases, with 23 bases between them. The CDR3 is CASSASIRGTVRGYTF. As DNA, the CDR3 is TGTGCCAGCAGCGCCTCGATAAGGGGTACTGTGAGAGGCTACACCTTC.

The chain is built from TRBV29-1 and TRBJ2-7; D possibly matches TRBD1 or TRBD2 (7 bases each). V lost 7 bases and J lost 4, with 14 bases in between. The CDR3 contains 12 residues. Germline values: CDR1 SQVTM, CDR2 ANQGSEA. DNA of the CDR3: TGCAGCGCAGGGGGGGGGCCTTACGAGCAGTACTTC. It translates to CSAGGGPYEQYF.

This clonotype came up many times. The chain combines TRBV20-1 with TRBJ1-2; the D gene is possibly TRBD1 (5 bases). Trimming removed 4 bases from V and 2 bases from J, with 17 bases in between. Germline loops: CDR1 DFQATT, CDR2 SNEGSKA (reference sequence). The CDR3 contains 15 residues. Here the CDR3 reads CSATPGGASNYGYTF. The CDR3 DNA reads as TGCAGTGCTACCCCAGGTGGGGCTTCGAACTATGGCTACACCTTC.

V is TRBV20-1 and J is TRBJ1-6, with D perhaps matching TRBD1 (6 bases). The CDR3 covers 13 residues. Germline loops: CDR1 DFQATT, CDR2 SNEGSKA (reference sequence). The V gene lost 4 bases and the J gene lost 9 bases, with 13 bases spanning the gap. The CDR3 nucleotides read TGCAGTGCTATAGGGGGACTGCTTTCACCCCTCCACTTT. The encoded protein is CSAIGGLLSPLHF.

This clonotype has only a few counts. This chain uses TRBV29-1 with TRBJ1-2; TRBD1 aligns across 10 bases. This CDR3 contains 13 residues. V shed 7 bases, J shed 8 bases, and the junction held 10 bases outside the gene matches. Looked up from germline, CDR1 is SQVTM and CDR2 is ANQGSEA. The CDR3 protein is CSATGGAMGGYTF. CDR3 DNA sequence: TGCAGCGCGACAGGGGGCGCGATGGGCGGCTACACCTTC.

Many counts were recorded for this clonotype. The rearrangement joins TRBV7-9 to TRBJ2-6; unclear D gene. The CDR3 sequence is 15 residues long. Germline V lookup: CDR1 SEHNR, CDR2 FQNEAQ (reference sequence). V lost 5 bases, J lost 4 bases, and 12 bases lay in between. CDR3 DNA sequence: TGTGCCAGCAGCCCCGACGGTATCGGGGCCAACGTCCTGACTTTC. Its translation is CASSPDGIGANVLTF.

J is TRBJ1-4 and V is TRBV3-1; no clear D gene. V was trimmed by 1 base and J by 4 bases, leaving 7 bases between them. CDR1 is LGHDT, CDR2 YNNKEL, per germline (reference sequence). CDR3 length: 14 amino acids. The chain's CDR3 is CASSQGRINEKLFF. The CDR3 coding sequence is TGTGCCAGCAGCCAAGGACGCATTAATGAAAAACTGTTTTTT. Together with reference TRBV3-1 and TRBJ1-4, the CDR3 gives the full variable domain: DTAVSQTPKYLVTQMGNDKSIKCEQNLGHDTMYWYKQDSKKFLKIMFSYNNKELIINETVPNRFSPKSPDKAHLNLHINSLELGDSAVYFCASSQGRINEKLFFGSGTQLSVL.

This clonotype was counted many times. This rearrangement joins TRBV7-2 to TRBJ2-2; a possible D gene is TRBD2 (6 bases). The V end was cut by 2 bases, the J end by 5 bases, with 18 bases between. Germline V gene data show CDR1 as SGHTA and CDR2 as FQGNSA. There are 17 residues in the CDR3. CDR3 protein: CASSLYSGRGKTGELFF. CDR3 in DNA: TGTGCCAGCAGCTTATACAGCGGACGGGGGAAAACCGGGGAGCTGTTTTTT.

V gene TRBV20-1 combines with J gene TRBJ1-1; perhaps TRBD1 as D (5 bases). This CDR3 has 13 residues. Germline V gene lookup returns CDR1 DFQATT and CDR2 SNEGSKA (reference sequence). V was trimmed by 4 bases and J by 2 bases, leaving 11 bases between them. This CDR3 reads CSAKKDTNTEAFF. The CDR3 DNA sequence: TGCAGTGCTAAAAAGGACACAAACACTGAAGCTTTCTTT.

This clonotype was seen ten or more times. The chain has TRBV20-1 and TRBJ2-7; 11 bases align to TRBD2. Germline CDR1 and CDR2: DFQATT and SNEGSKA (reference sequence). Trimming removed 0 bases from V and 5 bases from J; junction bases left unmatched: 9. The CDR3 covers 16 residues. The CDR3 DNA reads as TGCAGTGCTAGAGATCGAGATAGCGGGGGGGCCAACGAGCAGTACTTC. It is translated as CSARDRDSGGANEQYF.

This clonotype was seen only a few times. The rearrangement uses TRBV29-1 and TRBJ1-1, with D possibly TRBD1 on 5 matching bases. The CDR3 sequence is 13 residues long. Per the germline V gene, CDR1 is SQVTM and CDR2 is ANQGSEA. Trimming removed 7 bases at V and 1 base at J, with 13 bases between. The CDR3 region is CSAPGRGNTEAFF. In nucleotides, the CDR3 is TGCAGCGCCCCCGGGAGGGGGAACACTGAAGCTTTCTTT.

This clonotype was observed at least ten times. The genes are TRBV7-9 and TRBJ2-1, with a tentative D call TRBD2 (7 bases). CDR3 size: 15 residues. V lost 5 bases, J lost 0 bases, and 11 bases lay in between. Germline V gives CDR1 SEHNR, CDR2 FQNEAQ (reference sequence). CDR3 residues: CASSGRGRSYNEQFF. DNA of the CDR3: TGTGCCAGCAGCGGGCGGGGGCGCTCCTACAATGAGCAGTTCTTC. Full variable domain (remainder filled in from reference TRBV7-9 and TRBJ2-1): DTGVSQNPRHKITKRGQNVTFRCDPISEHNRLYWYRQTLGQGPEFLTYFQNEAQLEKSRLLSDRFSAERPKGSFSTLEIQRTEQGDSAMYLCASSGRGRSYNEQFFGPGTRLTVL.

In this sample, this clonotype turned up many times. CDR3 sequence: CSASVTGDTQYF. CDR3 DNA: TGCAGTGCGTCTGTAACGGGAGATACGCAGTATTTT. The J gene is TRBJ2-3, the V gene TRBV20-1; the D is unclear. Trimming pared 6 bases from V and 5 bases from J, leaving 12 bases between. CDR3 length equals 12 residues. Germline values: CDR1 DFQATT, CDR2 SNEGSKA (reference sequence).